The subject of this entry is one T cell receptor (beta chain). These data are taken from a study of blood T cell repertoires in COVID-19. Measured with immunoSEQ multiplex PCR; TCRdb has only the in-frame clones, and not every one. In the table there are 200,000 or so clones, around nine tenths of which are singletons. The V gene's germline CDR1 is GTSNPN and CDR2 SVGIG (reference sequence). The CDR3 runs 14 residues. The sequence came from a man aged 55-75 years who had recovered from COVID-19. The chain couples TRBV30 to TRBJ2-6; TRBD1 agrees at 7 bases. The sample taken for sequencing was peripheral blood. In DNA, the CDR3 is TGTGCGGGCAGGGGGTACTCTGGGGCCAACGTCCTGACTTTC. It codes for CAGRGYSGANVLTF.